A single sample gave rise to the 15 T cell receptor beta chains below, sequenced in a study of identical twins. MiXCR, applied by TCRdb to the 5' RACE reads, yields one record per CDR3 protein. The sample lists hundreds of thousands of distinct CDR3 sequences, roughly 6% occurring once. The source material was naive T cells sorted from blood. These receptors were collected from a man aged 18 to 29 in good health.

There are many counts of this clonotype. This chain links TRBV7-2 with TRBJ2-3; 7 nucleotides agree with TRBD2. This CDR3 has 16 residues. Trimming cost V 0 bases and J 3 bases; bases outside gene matches: 6. Germline CDR1 and CDR2: SGHTA and FQGNSA. The DNA for the CDR3 is TGTGCCAGCAGCTTAGCTGGGCGGGGGACTACAGATACGCAGTATTTT. Its protein is CASSLAGRGTTDTQYF.

This chain joins TRBV11-3 and TRBJ2-2; 9 bases line up with TRBD2. V gave up 1 base and J gave up 8 bases; unmatched junction bases: 8. The CDR3 consists of 16 residues. The germline V gene has CDR1 SGHNT and CDR2 YENEEA. CDR3 protein: CASSLVREGNVGELFF. CDR3 DNA: TGTGCCAGCAGCTTAGTGCGGGAGGGGAATGTAGGGGAGCTGTTTTTT.

In its sample, this clonotype was seen many times. CDR3 loop: CASSHNSGELFF. CDR3 nucleotides: TGTGCCAGCAGCCATAATAGCGGGGAGCTGTTTTTT. This chain joins TRBV4-2 and TRBJ2-2; D remains unclear. There are 12 residues in the CDR3. V lost 3 bases and J lost 7, with 6 bases in between. Germline CDR1 and CDR2: LGHNA and YNFKEQ.

This clonotype showed up just a few times. The chain carries TRBV6-1 and TRBJ2-2; TRBD1 or TRBD2 may be the D gene (5 bases each). The CDR3 contains 14 residues. Germline loops: CDR1 MNHNS, CDR2 SASEGT. The V end lost 4 bases, the J end lost 6 bases, and 12 bases lay between the germline ends. The CDR3 region is CASSVTGPPGELFF. The CDR3 DNA follows: TGTGCCAGCAGTGTCACGGGACCGCCCGGGGAGCTGTTTTTT.

In this sample, this clonotype turned up many times. This chain connects TRBV7-8 to TRBJ1-6, with 8 bases that match TRBD1. After removal of 5 bases from V and 6 bases from J, the junction contained 6 bases not matched to a gene. In germline, CDR1 is SGHVS, CDR2 FQNEAQ. The CDR3 has 15 residues. The chain's CDR3 is CASSQSGQGNSPLHF. In nucleotides, the CDR3 is TGTGCCAGCAGCCAGAGTGGACAGGGTAATTCACCCCTCCACTTT.

There are a few counts of this clonotype. This CDR3 is CSARGGWAQPQHF. CDR3 nucleotides: TGCAGTGCTAGAGGAGGCTGGGCTCAGCCCCAGCATTTT. This chain joins TRBV20-1 and TRBJ1-5; the D is unclear. The CDR3 has 13 residues. Germline loops: CDR1 DFQATT, CDR2 SNEGSKA (reference sequence). V shed 1 base and J shed 6 bases, with 10 bases lying between them.

In its sample, this clonotype was seen many times. An end of the junction does not agree with germline; a read error may underlie this. V is TRBV3-1 and J is TRBJ2-2, with 11 bases identical to TRBD2. The CDR3 spans 16 residues. Per germline, CDR1 LGHDT and CDR2 YNNKEL (reference sequence). The DNA for the CDR3 is TGCGCCAGCAGCCAGGGGACTAGCGGAAACACCGGGGAGCTGTTTTTT. Translated, it gives CASSQGTSGNTGELFF.

This clonotype was seen at least ten times. The chain has TRBV3-1 and TRBJ2-2; D gene uncertain. Between the trimmed V and J ends, which lost 4 bases and 7 bases, there was a span of 10 bases. The length of the CDR3 is 13 residues. Germline values: CDR1 LGHDT, CDR2 YNNKEL (reference sequence). CDR3: CASSPLANGELFF. The CDR3 DNA sequence: TGTGCCAGCAGCCCCCTTGCGAACGGGGAGCTGTTTTTT. Drawing the rest from reference TRBV3-1 and TRBJ2-2, the complete variable domain is DTAVSQTPKYLVTQMGNDKSIKCEQNLGHDTMYWYKQDSKKFLKIMFSYNNKELIINETVPNRFSPKSPDKAHLNLHINSLELGDSAVYFCASSPLANGELFFGEGSRLTVL.

This clonotype was detected ten times or more. The genes are TRBV7-2 and TRBJ2-2; weak D call: TRBD1 (6 bases). This CDR3 spans 17 amino acids. In germline, CDR1 is SGHTA, CDR2 FQGNSA. Trimming stripped 4 bases from V and 3 bases from J, with 18 bases between. CDR3 region: CASSSPLGDKDTGELFF. CDR3 bases: TGTGCCAGCAGCTCTCCTTTAGGGGACAAAGACACCGGGGAGCTGTTTTTT.

The rearrangement links TRBV14 to TRBJ2-1; D could derive from TRBD1 or TRBD2 (6 bases each). The CDR3 consists of 13 residues. Germline loops: CDR1 SGHDN, CDR2 FVKESK. Trimming stripped 1 base from V and 16 bases from J, with 17 bases between. CDR3 amino acids: CASSQAWAGEEFF. CDR3 coding DNA: TGTGCCAGCAGCCAAGCATGGGCAGGGGAGGAATTCTTC.

This clonotype was seen many times. The V and J genes are TRBV24-1 and TRBJ1-2; tentatively, D is TRBD1 (6 bases). This CDR3 spans 15 amino acids. Germline loops: CDR1 KGHDR, CDR2 SFDVKD. The V and J ends lost 0 bases and 5 bases respectively, with 12 bases between them. The CDR3 region is CATSDLPGAGYGYTF. CDR3 DNA sequence: TGTGCCACCAGTGATTTGCCAGGGGCTGGATATGGCTACACCTTC.

The table lists this clonotype with many counts. The chain joins TRBV6-2 or TRBV6-3 to TRBJ2-1; D remains ambiguous. The V end lost 6 bases, the J end lost 6 bases, and 9 bases lay between the germline ends. This CDR3 contains 12 residues. Germline CDR1 MNHEY, CDR2 SVGEGT. CDR3 DNA: TGTGCCAGCAGAATAGCCTCCAATGAGCAGTTCTTC. Its protein product is CASRIASNEQFF.

In its sample, this clonotype was seen a few times. The chain carries TRBV6-2 or TRBV6-3 and TRBJ2-1, with D possibly being TRBD1 (6 bases). CDR3 length equals 14 residues. Germline CDR1 reads MNHEY; CDR2 reads SVGEGT. The germline V and J ends were trimmed by 2 bases and 9 bases, with 14 bases remaining between them. The CDR3 region is CASSYPTRGSEQFF. As DNA, the CDR3 is TGTGCCAGCAGTTACCCTACCAGGGGTAGTGAGCAGTTCTTC.

The chain links TRBV7-3 to TRBJ2-5; 7 bases fit TRBD2. V gave up 9 bases and J gave up 4 bases; unmatched junction bases: 8. The CDR3 runs 13 residues. Germline V gene data show CDR1 as SGHTA and CDR2 as FQGTGA. The CDR3 spells CASSRGLGETQYF. As DNA, the CDR3 is TGTGCCAGTTCCCGAGGACTAGGAGAGACCCAGTACTTC.

This clonotype showed up many times. This chain connects TRBV7-2 to TRBJ2-7; 10 bases align to TRBD1. Germline V gene sequence: CDR1 SGHTA, CDR2 FQGNSA. V lost 1 base, J lost 7 bases, and 7 bases stayed unmatched. CDR3 length equals 15 residues. The CDR3, as DNA: TGTGCCAGCAGCTTAGATGACAGGGGGCGTGATGAGCAGTACTTC. It is translated as CASSLDDRGRDEQYF.